What follows describes a single T cell receptor beta chain. Its antigen remains unidentified. The assay was immunoSEQ multiplex PCR, and TCRdb's table has in-frame clones only and misses some. The profile covers approximately 50,000 clones, with roughly 72% appearing a single time and 4.9% taken by the ten largest. V lost 0 bases and J 4 bases, leaving 12 bases between the germline ends. This CDR3 contains 15 residues. From germline, CDR1 is LNHDA and CDR2 SQIVND (reference sequence). As for time point: week 47, end of study. All doses held 300 ug of mutant IDH1 20-mer peptide, with topical imiquimod. This entry is derived from a study of a mutant IDH1 vaccine in newly diagnosed glioma.

This clonotype was sampled from a woman aged 40 to 50 with glioma. Some clones in this sample may be carry-over from other donors' samples. This sequence joins TRBV19 and TRBJ2-5; D is ambiguous. The sample here was PBMCs, taken from a glioma patient whose treatment included an IDH1 peptide vaccine. CDR3 nucleotide sequence: TGTGCCAGTAGTATAGATGGCACCCTCGGAGAGACCCAGTACTTC. It specifies CASSIDGTLGETQYF. The complete variable domain, with remaining parts taken from reference TRBV19 and TRBJ2-5, reads DGGITQSPKYLFRKEGQNVTLSCEQNLNHDAMYWYRQDPGQGLRLIYYSQIVNDFQKGDIAEGYSVSREKKESFPLTVTSAQKNPTAFYLCASSIDGTLGETQYFGPGTRLLVL.